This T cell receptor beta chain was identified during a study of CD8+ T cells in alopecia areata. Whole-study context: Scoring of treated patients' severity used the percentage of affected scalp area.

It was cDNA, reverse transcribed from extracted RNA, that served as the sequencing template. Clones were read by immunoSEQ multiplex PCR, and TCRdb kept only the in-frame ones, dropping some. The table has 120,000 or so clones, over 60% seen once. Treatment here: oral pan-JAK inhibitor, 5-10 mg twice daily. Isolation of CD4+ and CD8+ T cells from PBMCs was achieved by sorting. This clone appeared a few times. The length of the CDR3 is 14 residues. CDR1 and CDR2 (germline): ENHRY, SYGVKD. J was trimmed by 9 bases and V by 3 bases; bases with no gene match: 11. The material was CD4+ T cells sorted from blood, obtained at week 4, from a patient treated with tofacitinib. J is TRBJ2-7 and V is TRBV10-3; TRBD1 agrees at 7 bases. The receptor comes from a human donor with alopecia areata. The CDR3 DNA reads TGTGCCATCAGTGACCCTCGACAGGGCCTGGGGCAGTACTTC. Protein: CAISDPRQGLGQYF.